This T cell receptor (beta chain) is drawn from a study of blood T cell repertoires in COVID-19. Authors' processing steps: Amplification with reference gene primers provided the estimates of nucleated cell counts. Assay used: immunoSEQ multiplex PCR; TCRdb lists only in-frame clones, some missing. The V and J calls and the clone size are those of that table, but D and trimming were determined from the DNA. The sample lists about 210,000 clones, approximately 86% seen once, with around a tenth in the top ten. From germline, CDR1 is SGHAT and CDR2 FQNNGV. The ends were cut back, 8 bases at V and 0 bases at J, with 14 bases in the middle. The CDR3 has 15 residues. Everyone who took part was roughly 18 to 89 years old, and they came from about two dozen US areas.

The receptor was derived from a man aged 18 to 29 with acute COVID-19. The sequenced sample was PBMCs or T cells enriched from blood (not recorded which). J is TRBJ2-1 and V is TRBV11-2; TRBD2 is a possible D gene (5 bases). The CDR3 nucleotides read TGTGCCAGCGACCAGGCTGGGAGCTCCTACAATGAGCAGTTCTTC. It translates to CASDQAGSSYNEQFF.